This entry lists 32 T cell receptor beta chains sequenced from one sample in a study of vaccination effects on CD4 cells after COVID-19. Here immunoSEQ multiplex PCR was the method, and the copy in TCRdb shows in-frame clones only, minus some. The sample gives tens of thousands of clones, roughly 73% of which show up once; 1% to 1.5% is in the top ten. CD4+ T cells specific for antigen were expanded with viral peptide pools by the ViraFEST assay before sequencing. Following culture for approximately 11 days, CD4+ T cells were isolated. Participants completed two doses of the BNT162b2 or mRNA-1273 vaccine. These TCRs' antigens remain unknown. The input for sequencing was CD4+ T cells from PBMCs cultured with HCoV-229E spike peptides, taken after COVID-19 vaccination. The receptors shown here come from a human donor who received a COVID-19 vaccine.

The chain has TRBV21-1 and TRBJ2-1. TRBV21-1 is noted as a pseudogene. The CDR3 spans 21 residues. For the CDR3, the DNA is TGTGCCAGCAGCAAGGCCTTTGTTTTCGGGGCCCACCCCAGCTCCTACAATGAGCAGTTCTTC. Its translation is CASSKAFVFGAHPSSYNEQFF.

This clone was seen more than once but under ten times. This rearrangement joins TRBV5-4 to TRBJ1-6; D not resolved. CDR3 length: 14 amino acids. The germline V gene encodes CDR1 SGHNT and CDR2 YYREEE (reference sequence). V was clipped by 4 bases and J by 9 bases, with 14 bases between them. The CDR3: CASSRENGISPLHF. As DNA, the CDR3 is TGTGCCAGCAGCCGTGAAAACGGGATTTCACCCCTCCACTTT.

The CDR3 spells CASGLATKKQFF. In DNA, the CDR3 is TGTGCTAGTGGTTTGGCCACCAAAAAGCAGTTCTTC. The genes are TRBV12-5 and TRBJ2-1, with D hard to call. Trimming cost V 1 base and J 11 bases, with 9 bases left between them. The CDR3 is made up of 12 amino acids. The germline V gene encodes CDR1 LGHNT and CDR2 FRNRAP.

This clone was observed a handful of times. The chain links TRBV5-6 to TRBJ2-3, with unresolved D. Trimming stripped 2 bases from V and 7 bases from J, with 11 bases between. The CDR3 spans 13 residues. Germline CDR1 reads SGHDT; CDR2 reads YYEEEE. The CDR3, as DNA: TGTGCCAGCAGCTTCGTAGCTGGGAATACGCAGTATTTT. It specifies CASSFVAGNTQYF.

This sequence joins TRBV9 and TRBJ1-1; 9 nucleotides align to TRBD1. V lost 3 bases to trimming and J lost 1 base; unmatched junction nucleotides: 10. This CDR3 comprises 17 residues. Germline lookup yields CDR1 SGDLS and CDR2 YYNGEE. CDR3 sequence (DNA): TGTGCCAGCAGCGGATTAAAGGACAGGGGCCCGAACACTGAAGCTTTCTTT. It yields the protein CASSGLKDRGPNTEAFF.

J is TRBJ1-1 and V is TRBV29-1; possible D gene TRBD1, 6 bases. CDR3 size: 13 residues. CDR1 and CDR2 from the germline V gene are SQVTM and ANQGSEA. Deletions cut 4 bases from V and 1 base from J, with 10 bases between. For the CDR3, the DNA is TGCAGCGTTGCAGGGGCGGAGAACACTGAAGCTTTCTTT. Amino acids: CSVAGAENTEAFF.

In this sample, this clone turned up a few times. CDR3 DNA sequence: TGTGCCAGCCCAGGGGGGGCTGAAGCTTTCTTT. Translating it yields CASPGGAEAFF. The chain carries TRBV5-8 and TRBJ1-1, with TRBD1 identical over 7 bases. CDR3 size: 11 residues. Germline assignment: CDR1 SGHTS and CDR2 YDEGEE. The J segment lost 6 bases and the V segment lost 7 bases, leaving 3 bases of the junction unmatched.

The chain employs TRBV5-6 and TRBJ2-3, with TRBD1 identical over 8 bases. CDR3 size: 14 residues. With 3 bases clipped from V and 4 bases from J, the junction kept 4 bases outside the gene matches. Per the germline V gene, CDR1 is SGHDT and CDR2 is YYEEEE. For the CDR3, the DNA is TGTGCCAGCAGCTCCCAACAGGGGGCAGATACGCAGTATTTT. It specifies CASSSQQGADTQYF. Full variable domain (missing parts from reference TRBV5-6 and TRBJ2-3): DAGVTQSPTHLIKTRGQQVTLRCSPKSGHDTVSWYQQALGQGPQFIFQYYEEEERQRGNFPDRFSGHQFPNYSSELNVNALLLGDSALYLCASSSQQGADTQYFGPGTRLTVL.

The CDR3 sequence: CASSLEMNTGELFF. The CDR3 DNA reads TGTGCCAGCAGCTTAGAAATGAACACCGGGGAGCTGTTTTTT. This chain connects TRBV7-2 to TRBJ2-2; D not resolved. Trimming cost V 1 base and J 1 base, with 4 bases left between them. This CDR3 spans 14 amino acids. CDR1 and CDR2 from the germline V gene are SGHTA and FQGNSA.

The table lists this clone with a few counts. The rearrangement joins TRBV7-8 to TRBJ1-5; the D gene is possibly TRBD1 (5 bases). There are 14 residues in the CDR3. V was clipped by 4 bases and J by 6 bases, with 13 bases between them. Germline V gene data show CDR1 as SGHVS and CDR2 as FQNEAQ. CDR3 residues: CASSSRDGAQPQHF. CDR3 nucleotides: TGTGCCAGCAGCTCCCGGGACGGTGCTCAGCCCCAGCATTTT.

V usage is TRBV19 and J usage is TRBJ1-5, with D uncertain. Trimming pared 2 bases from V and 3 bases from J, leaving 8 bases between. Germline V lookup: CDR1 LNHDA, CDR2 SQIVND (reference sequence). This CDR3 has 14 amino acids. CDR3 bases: TGTGCCAGTAGTATATCAGTGTCCAATCAGCCCCAGCATTTT. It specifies CASSISVSNQPQHF.

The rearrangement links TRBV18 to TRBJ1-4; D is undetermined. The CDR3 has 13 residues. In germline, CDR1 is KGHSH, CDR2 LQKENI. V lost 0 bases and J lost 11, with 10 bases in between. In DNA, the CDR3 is TGTGCCAGCTCACCACCGGTTCGGGAGAAACTGTTTTTT. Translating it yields CASSPPVREKLFF.

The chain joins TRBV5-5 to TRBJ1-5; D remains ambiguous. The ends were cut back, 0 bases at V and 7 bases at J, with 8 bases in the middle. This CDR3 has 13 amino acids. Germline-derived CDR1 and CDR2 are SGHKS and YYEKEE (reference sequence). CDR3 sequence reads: CASSLDFLQPQHF. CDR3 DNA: TGTGCCAGCAGCTTGGACTTCCTACAGCCCCAGCATTTT.

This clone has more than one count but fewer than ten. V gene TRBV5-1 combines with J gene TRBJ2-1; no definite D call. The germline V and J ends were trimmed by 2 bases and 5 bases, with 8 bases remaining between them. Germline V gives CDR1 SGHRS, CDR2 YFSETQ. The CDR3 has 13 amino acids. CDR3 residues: CASSFDNNNEQFF. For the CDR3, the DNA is TGCGCCAGCAGCTTTGACAATAACAATGAGCAGTTCTTC.

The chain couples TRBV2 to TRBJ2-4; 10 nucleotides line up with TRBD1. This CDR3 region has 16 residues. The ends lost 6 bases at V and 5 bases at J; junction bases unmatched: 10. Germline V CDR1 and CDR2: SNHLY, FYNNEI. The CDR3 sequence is CASSGAKGTGENIQYF. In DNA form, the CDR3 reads TGTGCCAGCAGCGGGGCAAAGGGGACAGGGGAAAACATTCAGTACTTC.

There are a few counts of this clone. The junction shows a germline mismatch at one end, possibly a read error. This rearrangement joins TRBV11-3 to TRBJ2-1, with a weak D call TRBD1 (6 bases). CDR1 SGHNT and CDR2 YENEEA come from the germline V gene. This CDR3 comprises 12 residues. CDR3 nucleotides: TGTGCCAGCAGCACCAGACAGGAAAGCTTGGTCTTC. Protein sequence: CASSTRQESLVF. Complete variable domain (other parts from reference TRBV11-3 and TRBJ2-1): EAGVVQSPRYKIIEKKQPVAFWCNPISGHNTLYWYLQNLGQGPELLIRYENEEAVDDSQLPKDRFSAERLKGVDSTLKIQPAELGDSAVYLCASSTRQESLVFGPGTRLTVL.

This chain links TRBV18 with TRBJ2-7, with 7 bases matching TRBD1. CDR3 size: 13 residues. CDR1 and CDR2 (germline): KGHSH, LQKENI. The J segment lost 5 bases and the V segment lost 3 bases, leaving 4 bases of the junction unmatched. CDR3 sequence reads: CASSPGQADEQYV. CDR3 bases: TGTGCCAGCTCACCTGGACAGGCTGACGAGCAGTACGTC.

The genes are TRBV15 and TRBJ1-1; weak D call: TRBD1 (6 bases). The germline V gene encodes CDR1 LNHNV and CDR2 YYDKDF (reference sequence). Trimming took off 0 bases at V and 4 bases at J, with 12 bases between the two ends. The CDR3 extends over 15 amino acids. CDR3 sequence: CATSRDIQGGTEAFF. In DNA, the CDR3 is TGTGCCACCAGCAGAGATATACAGGGAGGCACTGAAGCTTTCTTT.

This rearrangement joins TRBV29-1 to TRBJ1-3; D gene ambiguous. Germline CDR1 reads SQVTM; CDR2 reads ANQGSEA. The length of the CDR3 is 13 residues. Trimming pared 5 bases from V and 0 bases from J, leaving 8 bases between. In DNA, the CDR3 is TGCAGCGTTAGAGAGGTCTCTGGAAACACCATATATTTT. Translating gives CSVREVSGNTIYF.

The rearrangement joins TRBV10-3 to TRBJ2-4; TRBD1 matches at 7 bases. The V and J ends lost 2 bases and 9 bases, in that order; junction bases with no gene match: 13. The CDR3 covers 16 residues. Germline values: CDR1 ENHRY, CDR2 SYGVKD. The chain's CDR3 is CAISEGWTGQSSIQYF. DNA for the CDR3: TGTGCCATCAGTGAGGGTTGGACAGGACAGTCCTCCATTCAGTACTTC.

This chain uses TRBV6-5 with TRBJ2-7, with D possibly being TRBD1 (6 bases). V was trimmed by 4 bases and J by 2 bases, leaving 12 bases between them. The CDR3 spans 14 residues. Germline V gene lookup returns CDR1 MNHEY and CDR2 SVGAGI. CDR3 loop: CASSSGTSTYEQYV. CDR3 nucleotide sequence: TGTGCCAGCAGTTCCGGGACATCAACCTACGAGCAGTACGTC.

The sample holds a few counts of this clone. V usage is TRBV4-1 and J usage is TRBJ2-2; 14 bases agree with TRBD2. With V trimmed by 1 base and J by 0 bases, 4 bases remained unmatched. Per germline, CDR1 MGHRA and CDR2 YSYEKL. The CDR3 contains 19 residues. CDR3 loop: CASSQARTSGGTNTGELFF. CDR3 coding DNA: TGCGCCAGCAGCCAAGCCCGGACTAGCGGGGGGACGAACACCGGGGAGCTGTTTTTT.

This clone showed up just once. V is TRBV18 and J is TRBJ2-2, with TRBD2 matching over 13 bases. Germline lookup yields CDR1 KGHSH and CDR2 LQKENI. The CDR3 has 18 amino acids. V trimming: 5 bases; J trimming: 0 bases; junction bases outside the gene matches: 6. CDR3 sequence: CASSRLAGGFANTGELFF. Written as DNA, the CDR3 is TGTGCCAGCTCAAGACTAGCGGGGGGCTTCGCGAACACCGGGGAGCTGTTTTTT.

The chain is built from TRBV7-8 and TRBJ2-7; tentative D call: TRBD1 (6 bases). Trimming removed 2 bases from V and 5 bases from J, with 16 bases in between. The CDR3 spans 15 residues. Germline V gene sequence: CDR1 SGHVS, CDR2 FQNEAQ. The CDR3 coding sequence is TGTGCCAGCAGCTTAATTATGGGGGCAGTGAACGAGCAGTACGTC. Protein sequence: CASSLIMGAVNEQYV.

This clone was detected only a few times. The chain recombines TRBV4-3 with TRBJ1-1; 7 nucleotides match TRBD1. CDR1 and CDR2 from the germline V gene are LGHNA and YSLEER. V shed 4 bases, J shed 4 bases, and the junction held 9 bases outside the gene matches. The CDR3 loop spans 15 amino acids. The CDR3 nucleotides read TGCGCCAGCAGCCCCCAGACAGGGATTTCCACTGAAGCTTTCTTT. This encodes CASSPQTGISTEAFF.

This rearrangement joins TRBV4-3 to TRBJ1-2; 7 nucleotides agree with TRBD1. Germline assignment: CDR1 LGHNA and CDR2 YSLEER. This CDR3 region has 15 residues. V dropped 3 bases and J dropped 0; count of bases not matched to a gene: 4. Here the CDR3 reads CASSHGTAANYGYTF. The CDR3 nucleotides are TGCGCCAGCAGCCACGGGACAGCGGCTAACTATGGCTACACCTTC.

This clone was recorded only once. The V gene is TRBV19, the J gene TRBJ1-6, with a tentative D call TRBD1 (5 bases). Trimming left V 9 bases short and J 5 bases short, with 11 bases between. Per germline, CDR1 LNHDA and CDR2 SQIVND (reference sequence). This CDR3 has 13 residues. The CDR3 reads CASREGHNSPLHF. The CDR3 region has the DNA TGTGCCAGCAGGGAGGGACATAATTCACCCCTCCACTTT. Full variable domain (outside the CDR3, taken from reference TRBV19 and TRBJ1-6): DGGITQSPKYLFRKEGQNVTLSCEQNLNHDAMYWYRQDPGQGLRLIYYSQIVNDFQKGDIAEGYSVSREKKESFPLTVTSAQKNPTAFYLCASREGHNSPLHFGNGTRLTVT.

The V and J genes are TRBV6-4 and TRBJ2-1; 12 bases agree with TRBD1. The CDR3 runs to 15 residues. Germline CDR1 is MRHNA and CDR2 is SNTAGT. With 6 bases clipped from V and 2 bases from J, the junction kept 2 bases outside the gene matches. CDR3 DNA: TGTGCCAGCAGCCGGGACAGGGGGCCCTACAATGAGCAGTTCTTC. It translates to CASSRDRGPYNEQFF.

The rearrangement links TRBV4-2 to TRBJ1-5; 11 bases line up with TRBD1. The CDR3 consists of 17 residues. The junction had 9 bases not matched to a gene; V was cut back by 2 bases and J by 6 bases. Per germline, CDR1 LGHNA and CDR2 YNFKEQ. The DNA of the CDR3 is TGTGCCAGCAGCCAATCTATCGGGACAGGGGGTTTTCAGCCCCAGCATTTT. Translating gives CASSQSIGTGGFQPQHF.

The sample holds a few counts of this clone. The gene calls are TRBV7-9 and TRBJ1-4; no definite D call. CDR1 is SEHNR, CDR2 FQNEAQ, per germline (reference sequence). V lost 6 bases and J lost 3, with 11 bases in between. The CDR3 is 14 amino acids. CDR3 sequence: CASRLGTANEKLFF. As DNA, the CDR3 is TGTGCCAGCAGGCTGGGTACAGCTAATGAAAAACTGTTTTTT.

The CDR3, as DNA: TGTGCCAGCAGCCCTCGGGACAGGGGATCTCCTGAAGCTTTCTTT. Its protein product is CASSPRDRGSPEAFF. The chain uses TRBV9 and TRBJ1-1; TRBD1 matches 10 bases. Germline V CDR1 and CDR2: SGDLS, YYNGEE. The CDR3 consists of 15 residues. J was trimmed by 6 bases and V by 4 bases; bases with no gene match: 9.

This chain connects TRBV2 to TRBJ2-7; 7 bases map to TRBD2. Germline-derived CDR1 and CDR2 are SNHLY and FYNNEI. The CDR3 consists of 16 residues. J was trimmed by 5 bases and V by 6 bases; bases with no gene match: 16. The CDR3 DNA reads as TGTGCCAGCAGGGGATGGGGGGGTCCCAAGGTACACGAGCAGTACGTC. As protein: CASRGWGGPKVHEQYV.